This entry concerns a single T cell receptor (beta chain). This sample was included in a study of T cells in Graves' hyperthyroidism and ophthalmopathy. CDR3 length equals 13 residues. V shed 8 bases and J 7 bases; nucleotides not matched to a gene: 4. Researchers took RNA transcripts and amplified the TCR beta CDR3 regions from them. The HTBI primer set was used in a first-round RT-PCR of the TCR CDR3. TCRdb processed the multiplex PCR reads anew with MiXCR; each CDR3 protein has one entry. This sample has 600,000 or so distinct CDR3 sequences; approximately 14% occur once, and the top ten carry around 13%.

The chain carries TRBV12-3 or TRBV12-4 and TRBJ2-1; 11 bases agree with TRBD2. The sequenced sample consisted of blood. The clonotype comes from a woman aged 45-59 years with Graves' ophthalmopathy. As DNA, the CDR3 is TGTGCCAGCTTATGGACTAGCGGGAATGAGCAGTTCTTC. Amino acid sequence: CASLWTSGNEQFF.